What follows describes a single TCR beta chain. Sequencing of TCR beta was undertaken in CD8+ and CD4+ T cells derived from blood. The sample is drawn from a study of CD8 T cells in Susac syndrome. Random hexamers served to reverse transcribe about 0.5 to 1 ug RNA. One entry per CDR3 protein, called by TCRdb with MiXCR from the immunoSEQ multiplex PCR reads. The sample has approximately 270,000 distinct CDR3 sequences, around 93% seen once. V was cut by 7 bases and J by 3 bases, with 12 bases left in between. The CDR3 sequence is 13 residues long. Per the germline V gene, CDR1 is MGHDK and CDR2 is SYGVNS.

The chain combines TRBV25-1 with TRBJ2-5; D gene uncertain. Sequencing used CD4+ T cells from PBMCs. The sequence was collected from a human donor with multiple sclerosis. CDR3 DNA: TGTGCCAGCAATAACGGGTTCGAAGAGACCCAGTACTTC. Amino acids: CASNNGFEETQYF.